One and the same sample provided the 18 T cell receptor beta chains below, sequenced in a study of preoperative IRX-2 immunotherapy in early breast cancer. Treatment meaning: preoperative locoregional IRX-2 cytokine immunotherapy. Here immunoSEQ multiplex PCR was the method, and the copy in TCRdb shows in-frame clones only, minus some. The table includes more than 20,000 clones, about 83% detected once. The starting material was lymph node tissue, obtained before IRX-2 immunotherapy. The receptor set was obtained from a human donor with breast cancer.

On this clone itself: A read error may account for a junction end that differs from germline. The gene calls are TRBV11-3 and TRBJ1-3, with D possibly TRBD1 on 6 matching bases. The CDR3 contains 15 residues. The V gene's germline CDR1 is SGHNT and CDR2 YENEEA. The CDR3 bases are TGTGCCAGCACCTTAAGGGGGTACTCTGGAAACACCATATATTTT. It translates to CASTLRGYSGNTIYF. The complete variable domain, with remaining parts taken from reference TRBV11-3 and TRBJ1-3, reads EAGVVQSPRYKIIEKKQPVAFWCNPISGHNTLYWYLQNLGQGPELLIRYENEEAVDDSQLPKDRFSAERLKGVDSTLKIQPAELGDSAVYLCASTLRGYSGNTIYFGEGSWLTVV.

In its sample, this clone was seen once. The chain combines TRBV28 with TRBJ2-2; either TRBD1 or TRBD2 may fit D (5 bases each). Per germline, CDR1 MDHEN and CDR2 SYDVKM. Trimming pared 4 bases from V and 6 bases from J, leaving 12 bases between. The CDR3 totals 14 residues. CDR3 in DNA: TGTGCCAGCAGTTCTTGGGGGAGACCCGGGGAGCTGTTTTTT. Translated: CASSSWGRPGELFF.

The chain links TRBV7-6 to TRBJ2-7; no reliable D call. CDR1 and CDR2 (germline): SGHVS, FNYEAQ. This CDR3 region has 15 residues. Trimming cost V 6 bases and J 3 bases, with 18 bases left between them. CDR3 amino acids: CASSPLAGTVYEQYF. CDR3 DNA: TGTGCCAGCAGTCCGCTTGCAGGCACGGTCTACGAGCAGTACTTC.

This clone has more than one count but fewer than ten. The chain combines TRBV11-3 with TRBJ1-3, with unresolved D. The germline V gene has CDR1 SGHNT and CDR2 YENEEA. This CDR3 contains 15 residues. V was cut by 6 bases and J by 3 bases, with 15 bases left in between. CDR3 protein: CASSFGPSDGNTIYF. The CDR3 DNA is TGTGCCAGCAGTTTCGGTCCTTCCGATGGAAACACCATATATTTT.

This clone was seen once. The chain couples TRBV6-8 to TRBJ1-2; tentative D call: TRBD1 (5 bases). CDR1 is MNHGY, CDR2 SAAAGT, per germline. With 7 bases removed from V and 3 bases from J, the gap between germline ends came to 9 bases. CDR3 length: 12 residues. The CDR3 loop is CASTQGDYGYTF. CDR3 nucleotides: TGTGCCAGCACCCAAGGGGACTATGGCTACACCTTC.

This clone was seen a few times. The chain recombines TRBV28 with TRBJ1-5, with D possibly TRBD1 on 5 matching bases. CDR3 length equals 16 residues. Per the germline V gene, CDR1 is MDHEN and CDR2 is SYDVKM. Trimming took 6 bases from V and 3 from J, leaving 18 bases between them. This CDR3 is CASRKGGGVFNQPQHF. The CDR3 DNA follows: TGTGCCAGCAGAAAAGGTGGAGGGGTGTTCAATCAGCCCCAGCATTTT.

The chain joins TRBV7-1 to TRBJ2-7, with 7 bases fitting TRBD1. TRBV7-1 is given ORF status, its function remaining uncertain. The CDR3 is made up of 14 amino acids. J was trimmed by 4 bases and V by 7 bases; bases with no gene match: 10. CDR3: CASNPPGQPYEQYF. The CDR3 DNA follows: TGTGCCAGCAACCCCCCGGGACAGCCTTACGAGCAGTACTTC.

This rearrangement joins TRBV5-1 to TRBJ1-1, with D maybe TRBD1 (5 bases). This CDR3 contains 14 residues. CDR1 and CDR2 (germline): SGHRS, YFSETQ. Trimming pared 2 bases from V and 0 bases from J, leaving 8 bases between. The CDR3 protein is CASSFAGLNTEAFF. CDR3 nucleotide sequence: TGCGCCAGCAGCTTCGCAGGGCTGAACACTGAAGCTTTCTTT.

The chain has TRBV11-3 and TRBJ2-3; 9 bases are shared with TRBD2. CDR1 and CDR2 from the germline V gene are SGHNT and YENEEA. The trim removed 6 bases at V and 4 bases at J, leaving 17 bases unmatched. CDR3 length equals 18 residues. CDR3 nucleotide sequence: TGTGCCAGCAGTATCTCCGGCCGCGGGGGGGCGAAGGCAGATACGCAGTATTTT. Translating it yields CASSISGRGGAKADTQYF.

The chain joins TRBV5-1 to TRBJ2-1, with 9 nucleotides matching TRBD2. After removal of 2 bases from V and 8 bases from J, the junction contained 8 bases not matched to a gene. The CDR3 has 15 residues. CDR1 is SGHRS, CDR2 YFSETQ, per germline. The CDR3 here is CASSFLAGSSYEQFF. In nucleotides, the CDR3 is TGCGCCAGCAGCTTTCTAGCGGGGAGTAGTTATGAGCAGTTCTTC.

The chain employs TRBV30 and TRBJ2-3, with 15 bases fitting TRBD2. The germline CDR1 and CDR2 sequences are GTSNPN and SVGIG (reference sequence). This CDR3 has 20 amino acids. V shed 1 base and J 0 bases; nucleotides not matched to a gene: 11. The CDR3 DNA reads as TGTGCCTGGAGTGCGCCGGGACTAGCGGGGGGTCCCTCTAGCACAGATACGCAGTATTTT. This encodes CAWSAPGLAGGPSSTDTQYF.

The chain carries TRBV18 and TRBJ1-1; D is unclear. CDR3 length: 13 residues. Germline CDR1 is KGHSH and CDR2 is LQKENI. Trimming removed 3 bases from V and 3 bases from J, with 8 bases in between. CDR3 DNA: TGTGCCAGCTCACCCCTAATGGACACTGAAGCTTTCTTT. Translated: CASSPLMDTEAFF.

The chain is built from TRBV11-3 and TRBJ2-7; D is possibly TRBD2 (5 bases). This CDR3 is 14 amino acids long. The V end was cut by 3 bases, the J end by 0 bases, with 9 bases between. Germline V lookup: CDR1 SGHNT, CDR2 YENEEA. CDR3 sequence (DNA): TGTGCCAGCAGCTTGTTGGACTCCTCCTACGAGCAGTACTTC. Protein: CASSLLDSSYEQYF.

The V call is TRBV6-8, the J call TRBJ2-7; 11 bases map to TRBD1. The CDR3 consists of 15 residues. CDR1 and CDR2 from the germline V gene are MNHGY and SAAAGT. V was clipped by 4 bases and J by 5 bases; unmatched bases: 7. CDR3 coding DNA: TGTGCCAGCAGTTCGGGGGACAGGGGGTTGGACGAGCAGTACTTC. Translating it yields CASSSGDRGLDEQYF.

This chain joins TRBV6-8 and TRBJ1-4; D gene ambiguous. V was pared by 2 bases and J by 0 bases, with 7 bases between. This CDR3 region has 15 residues. The germline CDR1 and CDR2 sequences are MNHGY and SAAAGT. CDR3 sequence: CASSYPAATNEKLFF. In nucleotides, the CDR3 is TGTGCCAGCAGTTACCCGGCGGCAACTAATGAAAAACTGTTTTTT.

The chain couples TRBV7-7 to TRBJ1-6; 8 bases are shared with TRBD1. V dropped 3 bases and J dropped 7; count of bases not matched to a gene: 5. This CDR3 comprises 15 residues. Germline V gene data show CDR1 as SSHAT and CDR2 as FNYEAQ (reference sequence). The CDR3 protein is CASSFRGQDNSPLHF. The CDR3 DNA reads as TGTGCCAGCAGCTTCAGGGGGCAGGACAATTCACCCCTCCACTTT.

CDR3 sequence: CATSRDPQYNSPLHF. The CDR3 bases are TGTGCCACCAGCAGAGATCCGCAGTATAATTCACCCCTCCACTTT. The chain employs TRBV15 and TRBJ1-6; D is uncertain. The CDR3 length is 15 residues. Trimming took off 0 bases at V and 4 bases at J, with 7 bases between the two ends. Germline CDR1 and CDR2: LNHNV and YYDKDF (reference sequence).

The chain uses TRBV6-8 and TRBJ2-7; possibly TRBD1 for D (6 bases). The CDR3 is 15 residues long. V lost 2 bases to trimming and J lost 2 bases, with 13 bases between them. Per germline, CDR1 MNHGY and CDR2 SAAAGT. CDR3 DNA sequence: TGTGCCAGCAGTTACCTTTCACAGGGACCCTACGAGCAGTACTTC. Translated, it gives CASSYLSQGPYEQYF.